A single T cell receptor (beta chain) is shown here with its context. The target antigen is unknown. Clones were sequenced by immunoSEQ multiplex PCR, and TCRdb holds only the in-frame ones, with some missing. The repertoire includes over 60,000 clones, 88% of them detected once, and approximately 4.8% sits in the top ten. This record belongs to a study of T cell responses to AZD1222 COVID-19 vaccine. The study, taken as a whole, reports: The sample set comprised mostly white British donors with more females, and clonal diversity was possibly underestimated.

Germline values: CDR1 SEHNR, CDR2 FQNEAQ (reference sequence). The CDR3 totals 17 residues. The J segment lost 5 bases and the V segment lost 4 bases, leaving 9 bases of the junction unmatched. This clonotype originated in an adult who received the MenACWY meningococcal vaccine as a control. The sample here was peripheral blood, taken 28 days after the second dose of the MenACWY control vaccine. The J gene is TRBJ2-1, the V gene TRBV7-9, with 12 positions matching TRBD2. CDR3 sequence: CASSSPLLAGGNNEQFF. DNA for the CDR3: TGTGCCAGCAGCTCGCCCCTACTAGCGGGAGGCAACAATGAGCAGTTCTTC. Looking up the rest from reference TRBV7-9 and TRBJ2-1 gives the full variable domain: DTGVSQNPRHKITKRGQNVTFRCDPISEHNRLYWYRQTLGQGPEFLTYFQNEAQLEKSRLLSDRFSAERPKGSFSTLEIQRTEQGDSAMYLCASSSPLLAGGNNEQFFGPGTRLTVL.